A single count supports the clone carrying this T cell receptor beta chain. The protocol was immunoSEQ multiplex PCR, while the TCRdb copy is restricted to in-frame clones and leaves out a portion. The sample holds around 3,200 clones, over 65% seen once. Germline lookup yields CDR1 SGDLS and CDR2 YYNGEE. Trimming cost V 3 bases and J 7 bases, with 11 bases left between them. The CDR3 extends over 13 amino acids. H&E slides confirmed each diagnosis, reviewed by two pathologists independently. These data originate in a study of immune evolution from preneoplasia to lung adenocarcinoma. The receptor was isolated from a person aged 65 to 85 with lung adenocarcinoma. V usage is TRBV9 and J usage is TRBJ1-5; weak D call: TRBD1 (5 bases). The sample was FFPE adjacent normal lung tissue. The CDR3 DNA is TGTGCCAGCAGCGCGGGGGGAGTCCAGCCCCAGCATTTT. The encoded protein is CASSAGGVQPQHF.